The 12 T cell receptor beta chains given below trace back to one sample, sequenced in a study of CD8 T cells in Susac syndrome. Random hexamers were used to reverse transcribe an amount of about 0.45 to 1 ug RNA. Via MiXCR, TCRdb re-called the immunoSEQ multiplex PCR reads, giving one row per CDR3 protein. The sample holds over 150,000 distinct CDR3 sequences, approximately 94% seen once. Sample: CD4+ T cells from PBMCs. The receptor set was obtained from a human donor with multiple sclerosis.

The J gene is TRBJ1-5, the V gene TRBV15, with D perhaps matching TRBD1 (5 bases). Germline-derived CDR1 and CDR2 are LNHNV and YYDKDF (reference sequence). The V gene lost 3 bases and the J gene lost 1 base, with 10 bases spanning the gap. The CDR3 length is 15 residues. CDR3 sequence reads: CATSRAPGSNQPQHF. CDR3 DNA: TGTGCCACCAGCAGGGCGCCAGGGAGCAATCAGCCCCAGCATTTT. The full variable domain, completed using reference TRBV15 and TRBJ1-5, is DAMVIQNPRYQVTQFGKPVTLSCSQTLNHNVMYWYQQKSSQAPKLLFHYYDKDFNNEADTPDNFQSRRPNTSFCFLDIRSPGLGDTAMYLCATSRAPGSNQPQHFGDGTRLSIL.

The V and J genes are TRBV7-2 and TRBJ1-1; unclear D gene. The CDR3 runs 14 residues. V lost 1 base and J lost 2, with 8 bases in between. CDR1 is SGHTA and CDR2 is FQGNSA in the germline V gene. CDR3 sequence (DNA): TGTGCCAGCAGCTTAGGACATTTTAACACTGAAGCTTTCTTT. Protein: CASSLGHFNTEAFF.

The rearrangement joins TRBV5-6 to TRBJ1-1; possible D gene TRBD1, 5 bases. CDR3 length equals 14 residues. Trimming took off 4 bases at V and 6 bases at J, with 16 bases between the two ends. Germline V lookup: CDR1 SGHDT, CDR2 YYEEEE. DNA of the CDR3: TGTGCCAGCAGCCGTCAACTGACGGGGGCTGAAGCTTTCTTT. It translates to CASSRQLTGAEAFF.

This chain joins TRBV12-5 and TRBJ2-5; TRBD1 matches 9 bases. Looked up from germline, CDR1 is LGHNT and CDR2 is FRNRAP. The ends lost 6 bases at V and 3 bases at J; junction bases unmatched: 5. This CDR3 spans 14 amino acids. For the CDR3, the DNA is TGTGCTAGTGGAAAGGGACAGGGTGAAGAGACCCAGTACTTC. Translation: CASGKGQGEETQYF.

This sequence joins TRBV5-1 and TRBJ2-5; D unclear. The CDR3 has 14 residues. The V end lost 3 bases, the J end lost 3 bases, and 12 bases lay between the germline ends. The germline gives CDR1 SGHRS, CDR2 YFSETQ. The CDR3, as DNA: TGCGCCAGCAGCTCGGGCCAGCTGGAAGAGACCCAGTACTTC. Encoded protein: CASSSGQLEETQYF.

CDR3 in DNA: TGCGCCAGCAGCTTGGCCGGGACAGTCTACGAGCAGTACTTC. It translates to CASSLAGTVYEQYF. The chain is built from TRBV5-1 and TRBJ2-7, with 7 bases matching TRBD1. The germline CDR1 and CDR2 sequences are SGHRS and YFSETQ. The CDR3 covers 14 residues. J lost 3 bases, V lost 0 bases, and 3 bases had no gene match.

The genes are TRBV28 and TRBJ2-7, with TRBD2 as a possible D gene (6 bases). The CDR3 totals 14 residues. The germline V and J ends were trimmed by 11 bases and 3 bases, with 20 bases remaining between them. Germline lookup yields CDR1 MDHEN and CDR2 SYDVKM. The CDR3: CASEGPLGVYEQYF. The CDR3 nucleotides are TGTGCCTCGGAGGGCCCACTGGGCGTCTACGAGCAGTACTTC.

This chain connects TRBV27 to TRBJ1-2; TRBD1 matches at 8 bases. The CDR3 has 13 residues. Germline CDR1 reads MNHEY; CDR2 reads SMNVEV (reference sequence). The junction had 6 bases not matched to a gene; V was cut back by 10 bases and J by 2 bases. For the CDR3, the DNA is TGTGCCACCTCAGGGGGCACAAACTATGGCTACACCTTC. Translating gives CATSGGTNYGYTF.

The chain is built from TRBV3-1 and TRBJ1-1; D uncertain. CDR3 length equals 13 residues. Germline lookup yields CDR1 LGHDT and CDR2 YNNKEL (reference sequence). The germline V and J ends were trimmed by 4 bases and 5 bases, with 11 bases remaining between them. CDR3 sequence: CASSPRFGTEAFF. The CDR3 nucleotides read TGTGCCAGCAGCCCTAGATTTGGAACTGAAGCTTTCTTT.

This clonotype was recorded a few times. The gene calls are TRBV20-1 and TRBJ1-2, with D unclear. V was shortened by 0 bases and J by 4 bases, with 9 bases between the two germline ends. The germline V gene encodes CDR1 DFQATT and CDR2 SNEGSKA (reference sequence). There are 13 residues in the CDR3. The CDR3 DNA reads TGCAGTGCTAGAGAAGGGCGATTCTATGGCTACACCTTC. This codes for CSAREGRFYGYTF.

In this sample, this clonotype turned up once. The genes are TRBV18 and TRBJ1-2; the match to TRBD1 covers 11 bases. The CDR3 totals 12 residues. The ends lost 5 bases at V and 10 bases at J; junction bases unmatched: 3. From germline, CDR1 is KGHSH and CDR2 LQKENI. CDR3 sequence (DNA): TGTGCCAGCTCAACGGGACAGGGGGACTACACCTTC. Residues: CASSTGQGDYTF.

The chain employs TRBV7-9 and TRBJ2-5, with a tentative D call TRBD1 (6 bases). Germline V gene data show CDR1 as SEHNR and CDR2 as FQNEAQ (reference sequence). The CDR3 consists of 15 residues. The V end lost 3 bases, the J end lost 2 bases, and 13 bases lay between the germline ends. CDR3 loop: CASSFIGGNQETQYF. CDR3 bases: TGTGCCAGCAGCTTCATAGGGGGTAATCAAGAGACCCAGTACTTC.